Included here is one T cell receptor beta chain sequence, with context. This record comes from a study of shared clonotypes between healthy human individuals. Some clones are missing from TCRdb's copy, which holds only in-frame ones; the method was immunoSEQ multiplex PCR. The table shows roughly 450,000 clones, with 79% occurring only once. The CDR3 runs 15 residues. From germline, CDR1 is ENHRY and CDR2 SYGVKD. V lost 4 bases to trimming and J lost 0 bases; unmatched junction nucleotides: 1. Material for sequencing was PBMCs. The receptor comes from a woman in her thirties or forties in good health. Some clones in this sample may be carry-over from other donors' samples. The chain links TRBV10-3 to TRBJ2-7, with 12 nucleotides matching TRBD2. The CDR3 here is CAISGTSGISYEQYF. The CDR3 DNA sequence: TGTGCCATCAGTGGGACTAGCGGGATCTCCTACGAGCAGTACTTC.